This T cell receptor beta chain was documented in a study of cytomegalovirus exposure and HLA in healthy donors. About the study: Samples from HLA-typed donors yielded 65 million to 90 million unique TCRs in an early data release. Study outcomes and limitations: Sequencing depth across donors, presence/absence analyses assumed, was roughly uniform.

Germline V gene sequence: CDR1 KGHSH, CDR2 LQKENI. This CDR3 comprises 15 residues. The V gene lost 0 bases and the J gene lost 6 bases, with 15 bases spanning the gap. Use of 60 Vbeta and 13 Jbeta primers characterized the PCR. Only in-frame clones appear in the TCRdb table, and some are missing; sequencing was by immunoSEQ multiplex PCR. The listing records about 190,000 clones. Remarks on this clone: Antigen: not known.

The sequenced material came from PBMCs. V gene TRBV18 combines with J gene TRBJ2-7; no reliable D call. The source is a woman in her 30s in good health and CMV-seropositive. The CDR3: CASSPPLGSASEQYF. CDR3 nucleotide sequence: TGTGCCAGCTCACCACCCTTGGGCTCGGCGAGCGAGCAGTACTTC.